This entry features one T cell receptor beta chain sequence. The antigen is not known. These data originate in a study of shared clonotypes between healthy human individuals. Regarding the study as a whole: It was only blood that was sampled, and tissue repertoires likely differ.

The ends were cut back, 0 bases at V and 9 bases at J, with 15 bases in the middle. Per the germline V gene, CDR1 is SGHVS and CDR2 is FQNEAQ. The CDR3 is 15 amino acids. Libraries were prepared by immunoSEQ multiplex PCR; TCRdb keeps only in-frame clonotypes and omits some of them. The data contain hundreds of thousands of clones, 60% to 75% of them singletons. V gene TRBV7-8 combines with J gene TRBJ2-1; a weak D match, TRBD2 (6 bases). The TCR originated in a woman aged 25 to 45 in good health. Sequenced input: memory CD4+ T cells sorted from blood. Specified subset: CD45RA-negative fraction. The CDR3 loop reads CASSLAGDWASEQFF. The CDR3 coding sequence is TGTGCCAGCAGCTTAGCAGGGGACTGGGCTAGTGAGCAGTTCTTC.